What follows describes a single T cell receptor beta chain. The antigen is not known. The V gene lost 4 bases and the J gene lost 5 bases, with 17 bases spanning the gap. Germline V gene data show CDR1 as ENHRY and CDR2 as SYGVKD. This CDR3 spans 15 amino acids. Profiled with immunoSEQ multiplex PCR; TCRdb holds only in-frame clones, not every one. The table shows about 94,000 clones, with roughly 89% occurring only once. The sample belongs to a study of OX40 agonist ivuxolimab in advanced cancers. About the research overall: The patients got ivuxolimab, which is an agonistic anti-OX40 (CD134) antibody. Of the patients, three showed partial responses, one with hepatocellular carcinoma and two with cutaneous melanoma.

Study-wide results and limits: At 0.1 to 3.0 mg/kg and by week 6, clonal expansion occurred in CD4+ and CD8+ blood T cells.

Any history of autoimmune disease or systemic immunosuppression disqualified patients. J is TRBJ2-5 and V is TRBV10-3, with D perhaps matching TRBD2 (5 bases). The origin of this receptor is an adult with an advanced solid tumor such as melanoma, head and neck, liver or kidney cancer. Here the sequenced sample was CD4+ or CD8+ T cells sorted from blood, taken in a trial of the OX40 agonist ivuxolimab. The DNA of the CDR3 is TGTGCCATCAGTGGAGCGGCAAGGGCCGGGGAGACCCAGTACTTC. It translates to CAISGAARAGETQYF.